Listed below are T cell receptor beta chains from one sample, sequenced in a study of shared clonotypes between healthy human individuals. This table comes from immunoSEQ multiplex PCR, and its TCRdb copy is limited to in-frame clones, with some not included. The sample contains over a million clones, roughly 95% of which appear only once. Sequencing input: naive CD4+ T cells sorted from blood. Receptor source: a man aged 30-40 years in good health. Both conserved end residues are part of each CDR3. A D gene is named only where the DNA matches it firmly. Some rows mark clone size as missing; the rest say once, few, many or name a class of expanded clone.

J	V	D	size	length	CDR3	DNA
TRBJ2-5	TRBV29-1	NA	NA	13	CSVGTGSQETQYF	TGCAGCGTTGGAACAGGGAGCCAAGAGACCCAGTACTTC
TRBJ2-5	TRBV9	NA	NA	15	CASSVEGQPAATQYF	TGTGCCAGCAGCGTGGAGGGACAGCCGGCGGCGACCCAGTACTTC
TRBJ2-7	TRBV11-2	TRBD2	NA	17	CASSPRDRLAGPLEQYF	TGTGCCAGCAGCCCCCGCGACCGGCTAGCGGGGCCCCTGGAGCAGTACTTC
TRBJ2-5	TRBV11-2	NA	once	14	CASRLGSRGSPQYF	TGTGCCAGCAGACTCGGAAGCAGGGGTTCGCCCCAGTACTTC
TRBJ2-5	TRBV18	NA	NA	16	CASSLLGTSPQETQYF	TGTGCCAGCTCACTGCTTGGGACAAGCCCGCAAGAGACCCAGTACTTC
TRBJ2-3	TRBV29-1	NA	NA	15	CSVETTSSLTDTQYF	TGCAGCGTTGAAACTACTAGTTCACTCACAGATACGCAGTATTTT
TRBJ2-6	TRBV7-1	NA	NA	17	CASSVLRGQSRANVLTF	TGTGCCAGCAGCGTATTACGAGGACAAAGTCGGGCCAACGTCCTGACTTTC
TRBJ2-3	TRBV5-1	TRBD2	NA	18	CASSRLAGGIIGTDTQYF	TGCGCCAGCAGCCGGCTAGCGGGAGGGATTATCGGCACAGATACGCAGTATTTT
TRBJ2-3	TRBV4-2	TRBD2	NA	17	CASSQVIAGDVTDTQYF	TGTGCCAGCAGCCAAGTAATAGCGGGAGATGTCACAGATACGCAGTATTTT
TRBJ2-1	TRBV5-4	TRBD2	NA	13	CASSSELAAEQFF	TGTGCCAGCAGCTCGGAACTAGCGGCAGAGCAGTTCTTC
TRBJ1-2	TRBV7-2	NA	NA	13	CASSLERLQGYTF	TGTGCCAGCAGCTTAGAACGGTTACAGGGCTACACCTTC
TRBJ1-5	TRBV19	TRBD1	NA	15	CASNSAGTDNQPQHF	TGTGCCAGTAACTCCGCCGGGACAGATAATCAGCCCCAGCATTTT
TRBJ2-7	TRBV29-1	NA	NA	14	CSVPGAGATHEQYF	TGCAGCGTCCCGGGGGCAGGAGCCACCCACGAGCAGTACTTC
TRBJ1-1	TRBV6-1	NA	NA	15	CASSLDGQFFPEAFF	TGTGCCAGCAGCCTCGATGGACAGTTTTTCCCTGAAGCTTTCTTT
TRBJ2-7	TRBV5-1	TRBD2	once	18	CASSLWANIGREGYEQYF	TGCGCCAGCAGCTTGTGGGCCAACATCGGGCGGGAGGGCTACGAGCAGTACTTC
TRBJ1-2	TRBV28	NA	NA	13	CASSLWAGGGYTF	TGTGCCAGCAGTTTATGGGCAGGCGGGGGCTACACCTTC
TRBJ2-7	TRBV5-4	NA	NA	13	CASSLLNSYEQYF	TGTGCCAGCAGCTTACTTAACTCCTACGAGCAGTACTTC
TRBJ2-3	TRBV30	NA	NA	13	CAWSRLVTDTQYF	TGTGCCTGGAGCCGACTAGTTACAGATACGCAGTATTTT
TRBJ2-5	TRBV6-1	NA	NA	15	CASTDRRGYQETQYF	TGTGCCAGCACCGACAGGAGGGGATACCAAGAGACCCAGTACTTC
TRBJ2-5	TRBV11-2	NA	NA	17	CASSTLRRDTIKETQYF	TGTGCCAGCAGCACCCTTCGGCGGGATACCATAAAAGAGACCCAGTACTTC
TRBJ2-3	TRBV6-6	TRBD2	NA	14	CASSYGLAGDTQYF	TGTGCCAGCAGTTACGGGCTAGCGGGTGATACGCAGTATTTT
TRBJ2-7	TRBV18	NA	NA	15	CASSPHADRLYEQYF	TGTGCCAGCTCACCACATGCAGACCGACTCTACGAGCAGTACTTC
TRBJ2-1	TRBV6-6	NA	NA	14	CASSYLQGYNEQFF	TGTGCCAGCAGTTACTTACAGGGTTACAATGAGCAGTTCTTC
TRBJ1-1	TRBV14	NA	NA	12	CASSQTGREAFF	TGTGCCAGCAGCCAAACAGGGAGGGAAGCTTTCTTT
TRBJ2-7	TRBV5-4	NA	once	15	CASSFGVLGSYEQYF	TGTGCCAGCAGCTTCGGGGTTCTGGGCTCCTACGAGCAGTACTTC
TRBJ2-2	TRBV5-1	NA	NA	14	CASSLGENTGELFF	TGCGCCAGCAGCTTGGGCGAGAACACCGGGGAGCTGTTTTTT
TRBJ2-7	TRBV5-1	TRBD1	NA	17	CASSLVLARDRIYEQYF	TGCGCCAGCAGCTTGGTTCTAGCTCGGGACAGGATCTACGAGCAGTACTTC
TRBJ2-1	TRBV25-1	NA	NA	13	CASSEYGGGEQFF	TGTGCCAGCAGTGAATATGGGGGTGGTGAGCAGTTCTTC
TRBJ2-5	TRBV5-1	NA	NA	16	CASSLFLTALQETQYF	TGCGCCAGCAGCTTGTTCCTAACAGCCCTCCAAGAGACCCAGTACTTC
TRBJ2-7	TRBV19	NA	NA	16	CASSIRAPKNGNEQYF	TGTGCCAGTAGTATCCGGGCCCCTAAAAATGGAAACGAGCAGTACTTC
TRBJ2-3	TRBV11-3	TRBD1	NA	15	CASSLGTGDTDTQYF	TGTGCCAGCAGCCTGGGGACAGGGGACACAGATACGCAGTATTTT
TRBJ2-1	TRBV11-2	TRBD2	NA	15	CASSLAGGPYNEQFF	TGTGCCAGCAGCTTAGCGGGAGGGCCCTACAATGAGCAGTTCTTC
TRBJ2-1	TRBV5-4	TRBD2	once	15	CASSSAGVSYNEQFF	TGTGCCAGCAGCTCAGCGGGAGTGAGCTACAATGAGCAGTTCTTC
TRBJ2-7	TRBV27	TRBD2	NA	18	CASSLVGLAGPITYEQYF	TGTGCCAGCAGTTTAGTAGGACTAGCGGGACCTATTACCTACGAGCAGTACTTC
TRBJ2-1	TRBV10-2	TRBD2	NA	16	CASSEPGLAGRNEQFF	TGCGCCAGCAGTGAGCCAGGACTAGCGGGAAGGAATGAGCAGTTCTTC
TRBJ2-6	TRBV2	NA	once	15	CASSPTTSGANVLTF	TGTGCCAGCAGTCCAACTACCTCTGGGGCCAACGTCCTGACTTTC
TRBJ1-1	TRBV7-8	NA	NA	13	CASSWDRNTEAFF	TGTGCCAGCAGCTGGGACCGGAACACTGAAGCTTTCTTT
TRBJ2-1	TRBV18	TRBD2	NA	15	CASSPPTSGNNEQFF	TGTGCCAGCTCACCACCGACTAGCGGGAACAATGAGCAGTTCTTC
TRBJ2-7	TRBV7-8	TRBD1	NA	19	CASSPDPPMQPGQSYEQYF	TGTGCCAGCAGTCCTGATCCTCCGATGCAGCCGGGACAGAGCTACGAGCAGTACTTC